This entry lists 22 T cell receptor beta chains sequenced from one sample in a study of cytomegalovirus exposure and HLA in healthy donors. PCR employed 60 Vbeta and 13 Jbeta primers. This table comes from immunoSEQ multiplex PCR, and its TCRdb copy is limited to in-frame clones, with some not included. There are over 100,000 clones in the sample; about 80% occur only once, and around 3% lies in the top ten. The source material was PBMCs. Receptors originate from a woman aged 18-29 years in good health and CMV-seropositive.

V is TRBV27 and J is TRBJ2-3, with D possibly being TRBD2 (5 bases). V dropped 0 bases and J dropped 6 bases, with 7 bases sitting between them. Germline V lookup: CDR1 MNHEY, CDR2 SMNVEV (reference sequence). The length of the CDR3 is 13 residues. This CDR3 reads CASSLSSADTQYF. For the CDR3, the DNA is TGTGCCAGCAGTTTATCTAGCGCCGATACGCAGTATTTT.

CDR3 sequence (DNA): TGTGCCAGCTTCCGACTAGCCTCAGATACGCAGTATTTT. As protein: CASFRLASDTQYF. This chain links TRBV6-5 with TRBJ2-3; 7 bases are a match to TRBD2. CDR3 length equals 13 residues. Looked up from germline, CDR1 is MNHEY and CDR2 is SVGAGI. J gave up 4 bases and V 8 bases, and 6 bases lay outside the gene matches.

The genes are TRBV9 and TRBJ2-3, with 12 bases aligning to TRBD2. CDR1 and CDR2 (germline): SGDLS, YYNGEE. V gave up 1 base and J gave up 0 bases; unmatched junction bases: 6. This CDR3 has 18 amino acids. The CDR3 here is CASSVKLAGGGSTDTQYF. In DNA, the CDR3 is TGTGCCAGCAGCGTAAAGCTAGCGGGAGGGGGGAGCACAGATACGCAGTATTTT.

The chain couples TRBV5-4 to TRBJ2-7, with 7 nucleotides matching TRBD1. There are 14 residues in the CDR3. V lost 1 base to trimming and J lost 5 bases; unmatched junction nucleotides: 6. Germline V gene sequence: CDR1 SGHNT, CDR2 YYREEE (reference sequence). Here the CDR3 reads CASSLRPTGNEQYF. The CDR3 DNA reads as TGTGCCAGCAGCTTGCGGCCGACAGGGAACGAGCAGTACTTC.

The chain combines TRBV9 with TRBJ1-3, with a weak D call TRBD1 (6 bases). Trimming took off 0 bases at V and 2 bases at J, with 15 bases between the two ends. The CDR3 extends over 17 amino acids. CDR1 and CDR2 (germline): SGDLS, YYNGEE. CDR3 nucleotides: TGTGCCAGCAGCGTAGTGGACAGCCGAGGCCCTGGAAACACCATATATTTT. Encoded protein: CASSVVDSRGPGNTIYF.

This chain uses TRBV5-1 with TRBJ1-2, with 9 bases matching TRBD1. CDR1 is SGHRS and CDR2 is YFSETQ in the germline V gene. CDR3 size: 15 residues. Trimming cost V 6 bases and J 8 bases; bases outside gene matches: 14. The DNA for the CDR3 is TGCGCCAGCAAAGTTGGGGACAGGGTAATTGGAGGCTACACCTTC. It yields the protein CASKVGDRVIGGYTF.

This chain uses TRBV10-1 with TRBJ2-5; TRBD2 is a possible D gene (5 bases). CDR1 and CDR2 from the germline V gene are WNHNN and SYGVQD (reference sequence). The V end was cut by 3 bases, the J end by 3 bases, with 8 bases between. The CDR3 has 13 amino acids. This CDR3 reads CASSESGEETQYF. CDR3 DNA: TGCGCCAGCAGTGAAAGCGGCGAAGAGACCCAGTACTTC.

This clone occurred once. V and J are TRBV30 and TRBJ1-2, with 10 bases aligning to TRBD1. The CDR3 loop spans 12 amino acids. V shed 5 bases, J shed 8 bases, and the junction held 5 bases outside the gene matches. Germline CDR1 is GTSNPN and CDR2 is SVGIG (reference sequence). The chain's CDR3 is CAWGDRGQGYTF. CDR3 in DNA: TGTGCCTGGGGAGACAGGGGGCAAGGCTACACCTTC.

This chain links TRBV7-8 with TRBJ2-7; tentatively, D is TRBD2 (6 bases). Germline V CDR1 and CDR2: SGHVS, FQNEAQ. This CDR3 region has 15 residues. V was shortened by 4 bases and J by 5 bases, with 18 bases between the two germline ends. The CDR3 DNA follows: TGTGCCAGCAGCTCCCGGTCCCCGCGGGGTAACGAGCAGTACTTC. Translated: CASSSRSPRGNEQYF.

This clone was detected only a few times. J is TRBJ1-4 and V is TRBV2; D might be TRBD1 (5 bases). The germline gives CDR1 SNHLY, CDR2 FYNNEI. V lost 7 bases, J lost 3 bases, and 18 bases lay in between. CDR3 size: 16 residues. The DNA for the CDR3 is TGTGCCAGCACGGCAAGTCAGGGAGGATCTAATGAAAAACTGTTTTTT. This codes for CASTASQGGSNEKLFF.

Concerning this clone itself: The junction does not match germline at one end; this may be a read error. The V and J genes are TRBV2 and TRBJ1-5; D is perhaps TRBD1 (6 bases). CDR1 and CDR2 from the germline V gene are SNHLY and FYNNEI. There are 14 residues in the CDR3. The CDR3 bases are TGTGCCAGCAAGGACAGATATAGCAAACAGCCCCAGCATTTT. This gives the protein CASKDRYSKQPQHF.

In DNA form, the CDR3 reads TGTGCCAGCAGCCAAGGACAATCTGGTTACGAAAAACTGTTTTTT. It codes for CASSQGQSGYEKLFF. The gene calls are TRBV5-5 and TRBJ1-4, with D perhaps matching TRBD1 (5 bases). Germline assignment: CDR1 SGHKS and CDR2 YYEKEE (reference sequence). Trimming left V 4 bases short and J 8 bases short, with 18 bases between. CDR3 length: 15 residues.

This clone was counted between two and nine times. The J gene is TRBJ1-1, the V gene TRBV9; D is possibly TRBD1 (5 bases). The germline V gene has CDR1 SGDLS and CDR2 YYNGEE. The CDR3 covers 17 residues. V lost 0 bases to trimming and J lost 4 bases, with 19 bases between them. The DNA for the CDR3 is TGTGCCAGCAGCGTAGCAGCGACAGTGTCATCGGGCACTGAAGCTTTCTTT. Its translation: CASSVAATVSSGTEAFF. The entire variable domain, with the rest obtained from reference TRBV9 and TRBJ1-1, is as follows: DSGVTQTPKHLITATGQRVTLRCSPRSGDLSVYWYQQSLDQGLQFLIQYYNGEERAKGNILERFSAQQFPDLHSELNLSSLELGDSALYFCASSVAATVSSGTEAFFGQGTRLTVV.

The V and J genes are TRBV21-1 and TRBJ1-1; TRBD1 reflects the table's D call only, with no check against the DNA. TRBV21-1 is a pseudogene segment. There are 15 residues in the CDR3. CDR3 in amino acids: CASSAKGKGRYEAFF. Written as DNA, the CDR3 is TGTGCCAGCAGCGCCAAGGGTAAGGGGCGATATGAAGCTTTCTTT.

The chain joins TRBV6-5 to TRBJ1-1; perhaps TRBD1 as D (5 bases). CDR3 length: 13 amino acids. Germline-derived CDR1 and CDR2 are MNHEY and SVGAGI. Deletions cut 8 bases from V and 4 bases from J, with 14 bases between. For the CDR3, the DNA is TGTGCCAGCTCAGGGCGGTACGGCACTGAAGCTTTCTTT. Its protein product is CASSGRYGTEAFF.

The chain combines TRBV9 with TRBJ2-1; a possible D gene is TRBD2 (6 bases). V was pared by 0 bases and J by 12 bases, with 16 bases between. The CDR3 consists of 14 residues. Germline lookup yields CDR1 SGDLS and CDR2 YYNGEE. CDR3 protein: CASSVGTTRWGQFF. The CDR3 DNA follows: TGTGCCAGCAGCGTAGGGACTACACGGTGGGGGCAGTTCTTC.

The V gene is TRBV12-5, the J gene TRBJ2-7; D perhaps matches TRBD1 (6 bases). Trimming cost V 0 bases and J 0 bases, with 21 bases left between them. This CDR3 contains 19 residues. Germline CDR1 and CDR2: LGHNT and FRNRAP. The CDR3 sequence: CASGLVLPLRGTPSYEQYF. CDR3 nucleotide sequence: TGTGCTAGTGGTTTGGTATTACCGTTAAGAGGGACACCCTCCTACGAGCAGTACTTC.

The rearrangement joins TRBV7-9 to TRBJ2-7; 8 bases line up with TRBD1. The CDR3 covers 14 residues. Germline V lookup: CDR1 SEHNR, CDR2 FQNEAQ (reference sequence). The ends lost 7 bases at V and 2 bases at J; junction bases unmatched: 7. The CDR3 protein is CASKRQGQTYEQYF. The CDR3 DNA follows: TGTGCCAGCAAGAGACAGGGGCAAACCTACGAGCAGTACTTC.

The rearrangement uses TRBV10-2 and TRBJ2-7, with TRBD1 matching 7 bases. Unmatched junction bases numbered 7, after V lost 6 bases and J lost 5 bases. Germline CDR1 is WSHSY and CDR2 is SAAADI. CDR3 length equals 13 residues. The CDR3 reads CASSPTGAHEQYF. The CDR3 DNA sequence: TGCGCCAGCAGCCCCACAGGGGCCCACGAGCAGTACTTC.

The chain has TRBV19 and TRBJ2-5; 9 bases map to TRBD1. With 5 bases clipped from V and 5 bases from J, the junction kept 9 bases outside the gene matches. CDR3 length: 15 amino acids. Germline lookup yields CDR1 LNHDA and CDR2 SQIVND (reference sequence). CDR3 in amino acids: CASSPRDRVSETQYF. CDR3 bases: TGTGCCAGTAGTCCGCGGGACAGGGTTTCGGAGACCCAGTACTTC.

The chain is built from TRBV2 and TRBJ1-2, with D perhaps matching TRBD1 (5 bases). The germline V and J ends were trimmed by 0 bases and 2 bases, with 13 bases remaining between them. Germline CDR1 and CDR2: SNHLY and FYNNEI. CDR3 length: 16 residues. For the CDR3, the DNA is TGTGCCAGCAGTGAAGCGGCAGGGAGGAAGAACTATGGCTACACCTTC. This sequence encodes CASSEAAGRKNYGYTF.

The V gene is TRBV6-1, the J gene TRBJ2-5; D may be TRBD2 (6 bases). In germline, CDR1 is MNHNS, CDR2 SASEGT. The CDR3 has 16 amino acids. Trimming removed 2 bases at V and 4 bases at J, with 17 bases between. In DNA form, the CDR3 reads TGTGCCAGCAGTGAAAGGCGGACACGGGGGTTAGAGACCCAGTACTTC. Its translation is CASSERRTRGLETQYF.